Listed below are T cell receptor beta chains from one sample, sequenced in a study of blood T cell repertoires in COVID-19. Sequencing was performed with immunoSEQ multiplex PCR; in TCRdb, only in-frame clones are kept and a portion is missing. The top ten clones hold around 5% of a sample with about 130,000 clones, around 75% of them seen once. Sample: peripheral blood. The receptors were sampled from a woman between 70 and 85 years old with COVID-19, enrolled during active disease. Both conserved end residues are trimmed from each CDR3.

length	V	CDR3
11	TRBV6-5	ASKKQGVYGYT
14	TRBV10-3	AISESSFRTNEGYT
12	TRBV5-8	ASSHGQATDTQY
13	TRBV9	ASSVDPGGGEGYT
12	TRBV9	ASSFGQGGEKLF
10	TRBV9	ASSRPGGEAF
11	TRBV7-2	ASSTPPGQGSF
16	TRBV11-3	ASSLGVAGLASTDTQY
12	TRBV5-1	ASSPGGGRETQY
14	TRBV19	ASSPTGGSRTDTQY
14	TRBV4-1	ASRRVTFRGNTEAF
10	TRBV5-1	ASSLAGVSAF
11	TRBV5-5	ASSREVGAEQY
14	TRBV12-2	ASRSPSGGAPGELF
13	TRBV13	ASSLGREGNEKLF
13	TRBV6-6	ASSPLRFSNQPQH
12	TRBV3-1/TRBV3-2	ASSQAAGANVLT